The 5 T cell receptor beta chains below were found in one sample sequenced in a study of blood T cell repertoires in COVID-19. Repertoires were generated with immunoSEQ multiplex PCR, while TCRdb's copy carries only in-frame clones and drops some. The sample includes some 250,000 clones, around 85% of them seen just once. Sequenced material: peripheral blood. All receptors derive from a woman older than 75 with acute or convalescent COVID-19.

This clone showed up just a few times. The chain recombines TRBV27 with TRBJ1-6; D is perhaps TRBD1 (5 bases). V was clipped by 7 bases and J by 9 bases, with 19 bases between them. Germline V gene data show CDR1 as MNHEY and CDR2 as SMNVEV (reference sequence). The CDR3 contains 15 residues. DNA of the CDR3: TGTGCCAGCACCTACGAGCCGGGGGTCGGTTCACCCCTCCACTTT. It specifies CASTYEPGVGSPLHF.

The chain recombines TRBV7-2 with TRBJ1-6; D ambiguous. The ends were cut back, 0 bases at V and 10 bases at J, with 7 bases in the middle. The CDR3 has 13 amino acids. Germline V gene sequence: CDR1 SGHTA, CDR2 FQGNSA. CDR3 sequence: CASSLAQESPLHF. The CDR3 nucleotides read TGTGCCAGCAGCTTAGCCCAGGAATCACCCCTCCACTTT.

This clone was found a few times. CDR3 bases: TGTGCCAGCGGGAGACGGTTCCATGAAAAACTGTTTTTT. Encoded protein: CASGRRFHEKLFF. The chain carries TRBV28 and TRBJ1-4; D gene ambiguous. This CDR3 spans 13 amino acids. The V end lost 8 bases, the J end lost 6 bases, and 13 bases lay between the germline ends. Germline lookup yields CDR1 MDHEN and CDR2 SYDVKM.

This clone has more than one count but fewer than ten. The CDR3: CASGRDRGTEAFF. The CDR3 nucleotides read TGTGCCAGCGGGAGGGACAGGGGGACTGAAGCTTTCTTT. This chain connects TRBV2 to TRBJ1-1, with 11 bases lining up with TRBD1. CDR3 length: 13 amino acids. Germline V CDR1 and CDR2: SNHLY, FYNNEI. V trimming: 8 bases; J trimming: 5 bases; junction bases outside the gene matches: 4.

This chain joins TRBV2 and TRBJ2-7, with 7 bases lining up with TRBD1. Per germline, CDR1 SNHLY and CDR2 FYNNEI. The CDR3 covers 16 residues. V lost 4 bases, J lost 3 bases, and 12 bases stayed unmatched. The CDR3 DNA sequence: TGTGCCAGCAGTGCAACGGACAGGCGCGAATACTACGAGCAGTACTTC. This sequence encodes CASSATDRREYYEQYF.